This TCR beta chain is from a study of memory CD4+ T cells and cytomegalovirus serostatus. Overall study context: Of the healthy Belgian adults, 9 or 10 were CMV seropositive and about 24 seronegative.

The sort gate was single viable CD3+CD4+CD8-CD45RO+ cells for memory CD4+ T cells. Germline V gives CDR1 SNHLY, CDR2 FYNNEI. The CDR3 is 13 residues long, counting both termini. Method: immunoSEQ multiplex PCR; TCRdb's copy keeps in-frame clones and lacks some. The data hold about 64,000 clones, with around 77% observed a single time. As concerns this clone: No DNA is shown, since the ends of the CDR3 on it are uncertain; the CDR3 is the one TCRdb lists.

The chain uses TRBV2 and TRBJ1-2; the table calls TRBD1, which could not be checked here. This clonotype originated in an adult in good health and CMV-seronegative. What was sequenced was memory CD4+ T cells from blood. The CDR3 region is CASSENVGQGITF.